The following is a T cell receptor beta chain sequence with its context. The CDR3 runs 15 residues. Germline assignment: CDR1 SGHAT and CDR2 FQNNGV. These data come from a study of blood T cells in healthy people across ages. PCR was performed a second time for roughly 7 to 11 cycles using a sample-barcoded 5' primer and a J-beta primer mix. The study obtained at least 2.5 million CDR3-containing paired-end reads from every sample. TCRdb reprocessed the 5' RACE reads via MiXCR and lists one record per CDR3 protein. The sample includes about 1 million distinct CDR3 sequences, 35% to 55% seen only once; the top ten take about 20%.

Source material: blood. The V and J genes are TRBV11-2 and TRBJ2-4, with 8 bases matching TRBD1. The DNA end is a closer match to TRBJ2-5, so the J assignment may be wrong. This receptor was obtained from an older woman in good health. CDR3 bases: TGTGCCAGCAGCTTGGGACGACAGGGGCAAGAGACCCAGTACTTC. This gives the protein CASSLGRQGQETQYF.